This TCR beta chain was identified in a study of response to subunit inactivated influenza vaccine. Germline values: CDR1 SGHRS, CDR2 YFSETQ. This CDR3 spans 15 amino acids. V was pared by 3 bases and J by 4 bases, with 16 bases between. TCRdb recomputed calls from the RT-PCR reads with MiXCR, one row per CDR3 protein. The sample carries 650,000 to 800,000 distinct CDR3 sequences, approximately 18% recorded once. Findings of the study overall: After each seasonal influenza vaccination, few new T cells are recruited, the authors suggested.

Points on this clonotype: Its antigen is still unknown.

This specimen consisted of PBMCs from blood, obtained 4 to 6 days after vaccination. This clonotype was obtained from a man aged 50 to 59 who received an inactivated influenza vaccine. The chain joins TRBV5-1 to TRBJ2-5; D might be TRBD1 (6 bases). The CDR3 loop is CASSSVRGRGETQYF. The CDR3 DNA reads TGCGCCAGCAGCTCAGTCAGGGGCCGGGGAGAGACCCAGTACTTC.